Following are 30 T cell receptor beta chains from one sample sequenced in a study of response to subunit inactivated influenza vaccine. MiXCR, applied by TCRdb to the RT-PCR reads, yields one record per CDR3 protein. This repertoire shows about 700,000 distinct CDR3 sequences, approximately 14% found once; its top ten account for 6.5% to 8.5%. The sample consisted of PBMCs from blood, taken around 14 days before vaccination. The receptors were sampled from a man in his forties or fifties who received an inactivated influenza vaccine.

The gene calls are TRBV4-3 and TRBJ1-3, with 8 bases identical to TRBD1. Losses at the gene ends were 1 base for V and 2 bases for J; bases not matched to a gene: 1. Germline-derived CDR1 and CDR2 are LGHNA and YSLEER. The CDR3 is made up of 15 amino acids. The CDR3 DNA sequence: TGCGCCAGCAGCCAAGCAGGGGGCACTGGAAACACCATATATTTT. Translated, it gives CASSQAGGTGNTIYF.

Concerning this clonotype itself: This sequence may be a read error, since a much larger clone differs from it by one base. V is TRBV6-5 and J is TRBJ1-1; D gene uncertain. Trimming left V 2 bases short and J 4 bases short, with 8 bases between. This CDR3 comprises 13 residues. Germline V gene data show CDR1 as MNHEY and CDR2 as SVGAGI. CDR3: CASSYGRSTEAFF. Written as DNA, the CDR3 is TGTGCCAGCAGTTACGGGAGAAGCACTGAAGCTTTCTTT.

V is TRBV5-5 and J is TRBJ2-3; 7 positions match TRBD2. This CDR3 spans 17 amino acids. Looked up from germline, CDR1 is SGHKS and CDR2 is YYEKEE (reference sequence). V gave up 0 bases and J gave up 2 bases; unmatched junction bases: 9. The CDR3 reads CASSLEAAGADTDTQYF. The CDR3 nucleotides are TGTGCCAGCAGCTTGGAAGCGGCGGGAGCTGACACAGATACGCAGTATTTT.

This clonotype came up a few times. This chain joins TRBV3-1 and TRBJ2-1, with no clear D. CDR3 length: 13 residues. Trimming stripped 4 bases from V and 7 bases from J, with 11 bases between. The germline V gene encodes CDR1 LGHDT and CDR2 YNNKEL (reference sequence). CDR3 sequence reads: CASSPKARNEQFF. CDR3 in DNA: TGTGCCAGCAGCCCTAAGGCGAGGAATGAGCAGTTCTTC.

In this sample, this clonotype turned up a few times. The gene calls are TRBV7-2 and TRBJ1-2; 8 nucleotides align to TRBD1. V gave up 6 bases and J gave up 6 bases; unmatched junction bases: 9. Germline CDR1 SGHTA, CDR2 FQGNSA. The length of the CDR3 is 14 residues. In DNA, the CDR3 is TGTGCCAGCAGGCGGGACAGGCAGACTGATGGCTACACCTTC. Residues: CASRRDRQTDGYTF.

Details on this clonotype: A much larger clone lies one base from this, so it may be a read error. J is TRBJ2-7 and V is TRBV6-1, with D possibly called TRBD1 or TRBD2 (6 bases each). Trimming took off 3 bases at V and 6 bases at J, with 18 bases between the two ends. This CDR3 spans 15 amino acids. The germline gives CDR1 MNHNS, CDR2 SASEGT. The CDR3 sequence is CASSDGGRGIPEQYF. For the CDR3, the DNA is TGTGCCAGCAGTGACGGGGGCAGAGGGATTCCCGAGCAGTACTTC.

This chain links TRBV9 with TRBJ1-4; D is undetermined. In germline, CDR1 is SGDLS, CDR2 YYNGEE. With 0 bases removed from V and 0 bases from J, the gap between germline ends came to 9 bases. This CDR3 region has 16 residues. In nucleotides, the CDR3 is TGTGCCAGCAGCGTAGATGGGAGCACAACTAATGAAAAACTGTTTTTT. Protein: CASSVDGSTTNEKLFF.

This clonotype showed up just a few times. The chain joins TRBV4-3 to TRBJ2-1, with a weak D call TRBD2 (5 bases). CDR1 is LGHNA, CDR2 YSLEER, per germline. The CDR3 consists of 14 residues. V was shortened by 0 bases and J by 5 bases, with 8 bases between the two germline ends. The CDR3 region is CASSQDPRDNEQFF. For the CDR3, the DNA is TGCGCCAGCAGCCAAGATCCGAGGGACAATGAGCAGTTCTTC.

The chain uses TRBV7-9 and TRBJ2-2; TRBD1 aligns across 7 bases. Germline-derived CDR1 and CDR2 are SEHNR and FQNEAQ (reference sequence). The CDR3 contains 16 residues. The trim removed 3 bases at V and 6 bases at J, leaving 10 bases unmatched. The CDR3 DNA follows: TGTGCCAGCAGCTTTCCCAGGGGGAAAAGCGCCGGGGAGCTGTTTTTT. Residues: CASSFPRGKSAGELFF.

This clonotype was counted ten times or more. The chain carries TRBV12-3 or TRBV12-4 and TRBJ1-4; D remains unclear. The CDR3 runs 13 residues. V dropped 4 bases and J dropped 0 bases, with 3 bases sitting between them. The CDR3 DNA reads TGTGCCAGCAGTTATTCAACTAATGAAAAACTGTTTTTT. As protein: CASSYSTNEKLFF.

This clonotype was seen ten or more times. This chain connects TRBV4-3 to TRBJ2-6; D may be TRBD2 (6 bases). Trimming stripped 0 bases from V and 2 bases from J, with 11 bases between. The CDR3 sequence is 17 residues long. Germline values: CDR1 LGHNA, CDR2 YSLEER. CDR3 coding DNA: TGCGCCAGCAGCCAAGAAATTCCGGGGGCTGGGGCCAACGTCCTGACTTTC. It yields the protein CASSQEIPGAGANVLTF.

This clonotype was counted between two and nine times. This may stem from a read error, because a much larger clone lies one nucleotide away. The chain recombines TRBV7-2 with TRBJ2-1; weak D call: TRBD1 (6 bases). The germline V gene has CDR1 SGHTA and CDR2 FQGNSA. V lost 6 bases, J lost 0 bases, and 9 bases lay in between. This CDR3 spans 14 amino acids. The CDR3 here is CASRRQASYNEQFF. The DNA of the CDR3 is TGTGCCAGCAGACGACAGGCCTCCTACAATGAGCAGTTCTTC.

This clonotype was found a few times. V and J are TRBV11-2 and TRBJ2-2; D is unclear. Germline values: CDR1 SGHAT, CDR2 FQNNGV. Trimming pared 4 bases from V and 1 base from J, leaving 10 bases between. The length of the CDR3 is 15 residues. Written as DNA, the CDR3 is TGTGCCAGCAGCTCCCTGGGGAAGAACACCGGGGAGCTGTTTTTT. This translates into CASSSLGKNTGELFF.

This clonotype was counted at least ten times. The CDR3 spells CASSLQGLADTDTQYF. CDR3 bases: TGCGCCAGCAGCTTGCAAGGACTAGCGGACACAGATACGCAGTATTTT. The chain combines TRBV5-1 with TRBJ2-3; 10 bases are a match to TRBD2. Trimming took 1 base from V and 2 from J; bases not matched to a gene: 4. The CDR3 runs 16 residues. CDR1 is SGHRS and CDR2 is YFSETQ in the germline V gene.

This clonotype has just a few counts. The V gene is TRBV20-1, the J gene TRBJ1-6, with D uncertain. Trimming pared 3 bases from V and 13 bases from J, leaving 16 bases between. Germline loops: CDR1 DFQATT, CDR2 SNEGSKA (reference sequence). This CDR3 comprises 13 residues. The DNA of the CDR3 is TGCAGTGCTAGTGGAATCGAAATGGCCCCCCTCCACTTT. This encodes CSASGIEMAPLHF.

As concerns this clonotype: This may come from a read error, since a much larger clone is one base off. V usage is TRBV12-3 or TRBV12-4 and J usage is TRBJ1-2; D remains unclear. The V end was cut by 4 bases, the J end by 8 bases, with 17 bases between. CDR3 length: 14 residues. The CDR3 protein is CASSSAVGFKGYTF. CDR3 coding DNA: TGTGCCAGCAGTTCCGCCGTGGGTTTCAAGGGCTACACCTTC.

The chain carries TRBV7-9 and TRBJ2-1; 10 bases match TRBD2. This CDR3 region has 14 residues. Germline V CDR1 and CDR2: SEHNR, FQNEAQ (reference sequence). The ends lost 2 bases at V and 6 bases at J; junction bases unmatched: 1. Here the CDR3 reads CASSLPSGSNEQFF. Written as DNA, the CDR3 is TGTGCCAGCAGCTTACCTAGCGGGAGCAATGAGCAGTTCTTC.

The CDR3 spells CASSDATSGTSGSYEQYF. For the CDR3, the DNA is TGTGCCAGCAGCGATGCAACATCCGGGACATCTGGCTCCTACGAGCAGTACTTC. The chain has TRBV11-2 and TRBJ2-7, with D possibly TRBD1 on 6 matching bases. With 5 bases removed from V and 0 bases from J, the gap between germline ends came to 23 bases. The germline CDR1 and CDR2 sequences are SGHAT and FQNNGV. The CDR3 is 18 residues long. The complete variable domain, with remaining parts taken from reference TRBV11-2 and TRBJ2-7, reads EAGVAQSPRYKIIEKRQSVAFWCNPISGHATLYWYQQILGQGPKLLIQFQNNGVVDDSQLPKDRFSAERLKGVDSTLKIQPAKLEDSAVYLCASSDATSGTSGSYEQYFGPGTRLTVT.

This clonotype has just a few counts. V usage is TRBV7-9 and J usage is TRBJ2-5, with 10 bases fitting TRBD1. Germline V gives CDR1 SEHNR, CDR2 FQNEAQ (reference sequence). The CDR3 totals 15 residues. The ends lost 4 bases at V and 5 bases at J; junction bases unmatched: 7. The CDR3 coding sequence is TGTGCCAGCAGCTCCCGGGACAGGGGATTGGAGACCCAGTACTTC. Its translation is CASSSRDRGLETQYF.

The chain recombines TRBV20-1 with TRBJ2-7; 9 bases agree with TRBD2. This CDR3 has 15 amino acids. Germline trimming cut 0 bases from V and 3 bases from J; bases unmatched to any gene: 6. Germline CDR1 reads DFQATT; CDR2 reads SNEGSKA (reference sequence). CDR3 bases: TGCAGTGCTAGAGATCTGGCGGGGGGGTTCTACGAGCAGTACTTC. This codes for CSARDLAGGFYEQYF.

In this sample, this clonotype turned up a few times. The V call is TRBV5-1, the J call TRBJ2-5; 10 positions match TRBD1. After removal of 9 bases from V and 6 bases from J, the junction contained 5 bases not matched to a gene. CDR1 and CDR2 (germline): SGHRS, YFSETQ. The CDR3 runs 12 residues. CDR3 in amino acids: CATGTGEQTQYF. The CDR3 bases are TGCGCCACCGGGACAGGGGAACAGACCCAGTACTTC.

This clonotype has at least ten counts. The CDR3 here is CAWNQGGLYNEQFF. The CDR3 DNA sequence: TGTGCCTGGAACCAAGGGGGGCTCTACAATGAGCAGTTCTTC. The V gene is TRBV30, the J gene TRBJ2-1; D may correspond to TRBD1 or TRBD2 (6 bases each). The V end was cut by 4 bases, the J end by 3 bases, with 13 bases between. Germline V gene sequence: CDR1 GTSNPN, CDR2 SVGIG (reference sequence). The CDR3 consists of 14 residues.

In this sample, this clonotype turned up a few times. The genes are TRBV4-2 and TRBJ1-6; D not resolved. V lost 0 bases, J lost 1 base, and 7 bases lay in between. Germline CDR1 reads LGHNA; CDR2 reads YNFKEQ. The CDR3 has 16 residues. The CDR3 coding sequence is TGTGCCAGCAGCCAAGAAGGTAATTCCTATAATTCACCCCTCCACTTT. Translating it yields CASSQEGNSYNSPLHF.

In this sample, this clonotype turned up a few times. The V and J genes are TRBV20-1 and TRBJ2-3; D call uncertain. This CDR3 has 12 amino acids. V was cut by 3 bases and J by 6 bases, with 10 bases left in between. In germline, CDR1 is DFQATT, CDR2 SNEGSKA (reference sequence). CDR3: CSARKHGDTQYF. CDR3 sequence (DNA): TGCAGTGCTAGGAAACACGGTGATACGCAGTATTTT.

CDR3 sequence reads: CASSRRGAGDTQYF. CDR3 DNA: TGTGCCAGCAGCCGGCGGGGGGCAGGAGATACGCAGTATTTT. The J gene is TRBJ2-3, the V gene TRBV3-1; TRBD2 agrees at 8 bases. This CDR3 has 14 amino acids. CDR1 and CDR2 from the germline V gene are LGHDT and YNNKEL (reference sequence). The ends lost 4 bases at V and 5 bases at J; junction bases unmatched: 5.

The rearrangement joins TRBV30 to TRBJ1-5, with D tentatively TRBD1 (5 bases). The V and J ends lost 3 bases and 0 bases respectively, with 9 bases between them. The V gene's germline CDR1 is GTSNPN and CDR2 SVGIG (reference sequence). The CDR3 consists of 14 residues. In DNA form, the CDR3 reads TGTGCCTGGAGCGAGGGGTATAGCAATCAGCCCCAGCATTTT. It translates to CAWSEGYSNQPQHF.

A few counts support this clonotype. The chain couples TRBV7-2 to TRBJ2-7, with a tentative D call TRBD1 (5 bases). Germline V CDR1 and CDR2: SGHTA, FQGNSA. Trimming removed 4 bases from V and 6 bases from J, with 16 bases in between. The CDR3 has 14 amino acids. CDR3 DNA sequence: TGTGCCAGCAGCTCAGGGTCTCACCCTGCCGAGCAGTACTTC. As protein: CASSSGSHPAEQYF.

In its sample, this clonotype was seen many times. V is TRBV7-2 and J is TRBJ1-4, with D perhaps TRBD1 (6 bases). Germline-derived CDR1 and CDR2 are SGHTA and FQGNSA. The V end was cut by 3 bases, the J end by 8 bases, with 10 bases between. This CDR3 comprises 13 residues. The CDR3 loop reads CASSFGRGEKLFF. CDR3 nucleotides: TGTGCCAGCAGCTTCGGCAGGGGAGAAAAACTGTTTTTT.

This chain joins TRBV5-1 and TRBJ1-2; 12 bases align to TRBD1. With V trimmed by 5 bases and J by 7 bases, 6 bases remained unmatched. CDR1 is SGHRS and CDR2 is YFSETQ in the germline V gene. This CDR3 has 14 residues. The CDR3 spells CASRAGTGGFGYTF. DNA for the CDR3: TGCGCCAGCAGGGCCGGGACAGGGGGCTTTGGCTACACCTTC.

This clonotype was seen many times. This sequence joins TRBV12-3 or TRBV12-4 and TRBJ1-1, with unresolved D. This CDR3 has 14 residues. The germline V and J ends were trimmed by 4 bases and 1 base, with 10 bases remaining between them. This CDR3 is CASSSSPGNTEAFF. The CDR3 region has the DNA TGTGCCAGCAGTTCTTCTCCCGGGAACACTGAAGCTTTCTTT.